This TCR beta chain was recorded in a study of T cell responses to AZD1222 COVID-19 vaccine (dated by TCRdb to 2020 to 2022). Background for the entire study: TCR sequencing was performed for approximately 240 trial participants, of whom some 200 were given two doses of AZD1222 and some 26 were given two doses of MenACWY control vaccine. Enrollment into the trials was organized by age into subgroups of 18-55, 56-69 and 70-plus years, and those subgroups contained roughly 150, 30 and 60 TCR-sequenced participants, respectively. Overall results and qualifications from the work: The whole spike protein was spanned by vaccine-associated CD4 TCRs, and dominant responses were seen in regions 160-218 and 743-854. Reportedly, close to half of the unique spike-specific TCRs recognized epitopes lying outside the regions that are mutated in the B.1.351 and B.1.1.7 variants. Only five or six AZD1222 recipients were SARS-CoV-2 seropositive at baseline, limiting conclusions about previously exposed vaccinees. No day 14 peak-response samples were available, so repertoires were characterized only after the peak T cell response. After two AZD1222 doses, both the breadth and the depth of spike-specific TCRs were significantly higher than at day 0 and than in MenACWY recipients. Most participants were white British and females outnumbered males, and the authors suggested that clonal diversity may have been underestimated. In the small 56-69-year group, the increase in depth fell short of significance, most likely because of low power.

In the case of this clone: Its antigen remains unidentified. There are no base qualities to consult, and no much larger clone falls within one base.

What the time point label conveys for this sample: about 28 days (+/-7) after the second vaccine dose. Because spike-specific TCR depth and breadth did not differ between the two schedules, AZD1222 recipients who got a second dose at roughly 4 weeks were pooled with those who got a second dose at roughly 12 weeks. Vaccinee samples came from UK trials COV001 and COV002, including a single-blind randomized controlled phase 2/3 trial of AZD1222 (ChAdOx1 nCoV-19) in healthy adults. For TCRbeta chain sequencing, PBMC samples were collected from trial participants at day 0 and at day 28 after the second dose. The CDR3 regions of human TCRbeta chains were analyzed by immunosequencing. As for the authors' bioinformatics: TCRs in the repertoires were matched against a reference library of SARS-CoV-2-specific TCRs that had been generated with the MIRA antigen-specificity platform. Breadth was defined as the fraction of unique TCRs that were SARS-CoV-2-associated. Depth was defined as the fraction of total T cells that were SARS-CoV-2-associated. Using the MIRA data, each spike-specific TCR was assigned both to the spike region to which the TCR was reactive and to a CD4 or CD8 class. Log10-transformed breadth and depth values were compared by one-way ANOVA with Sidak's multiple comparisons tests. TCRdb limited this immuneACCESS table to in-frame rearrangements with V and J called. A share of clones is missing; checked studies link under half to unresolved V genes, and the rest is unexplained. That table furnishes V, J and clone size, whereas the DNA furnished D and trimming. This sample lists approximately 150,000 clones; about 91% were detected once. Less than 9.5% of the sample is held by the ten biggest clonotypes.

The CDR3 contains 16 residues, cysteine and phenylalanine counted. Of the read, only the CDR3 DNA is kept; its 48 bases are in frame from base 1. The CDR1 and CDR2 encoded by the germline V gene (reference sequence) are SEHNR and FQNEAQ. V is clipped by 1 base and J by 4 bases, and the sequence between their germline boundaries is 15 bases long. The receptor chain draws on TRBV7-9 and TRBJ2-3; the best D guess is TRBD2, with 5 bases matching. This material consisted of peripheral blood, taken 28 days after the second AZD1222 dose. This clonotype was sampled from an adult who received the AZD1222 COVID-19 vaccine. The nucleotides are TGTGCCAGCAGCTTAGTCGTAGCTAGCTACTCAGATACGCAGTATTTT. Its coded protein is CASSLVVASYSDTQYF.